These T cell receptor beta chains were read from a single sample in a study of T cell responses to AZD1222 COVID-19 vaccine. Produced via immunoSEQ multiplex PCR; TCRdb's table is partial and in-frame only. The sample shows approximately 170,000 clones, around 90% of them seen only once. The sample here was peripheral blood, taken on day 0 of AZD1222 vaccination. The receptors were gathered from an adult in good health. CDR3s include the opening cysteine and the closing phenylalanine or tryptophan. The order of the fields is D gene, V gene, clone size, J gene, CDR3 protein, CDR3 DNA. D genes are given only for firm matches. Where a row states a size, it is once, few, many or the class of an expanded clone; other rows omit it.

.	TRBV20-1	.	TRBJ2-1	CSAGRDEQFF	TGCAGTGCGGGACGCGATGAGCAGTTCTTC
.	TRBV18	.	TRBJ1-3	CASSEYPGTIYF	TGTGCCAGCTCAGAATATCCTGGCACCATATATTTT
.	TRBV6-5	.	TRBJ2-7	CASKGGIIYEQYF	TGTGCCAGCAAAGGAGGGATCATTTACGAGCAGTACTTC
.	TRBV7-9	.	TRBJ2-7	CASSSAASYEQYF	TGTGCCAGCAGCTCCGCGGCCAGCTACGAGCAGTACTTC
.	TRBV5-1	.	TRBJ1-4	CASSLERADEKLFF	TGCGCCAGCAGCTTGGAGAGGGCGGATGAAAAACTGTTTTTT
.	TRBV7-9	.	TRBJ1-2	CASSILPPEGNNYGYTF	TGTGCCAGCAGCATCCTTCCGCCCGAGGGGAATAACTATGGCTACACCTTC
.	TRBV6-5	.	TRBJ1-3	CASSSGPSGNTIYF	TGTGCCAGCAGTTCGGGACCTTCTGGAAACACCATATATTTT
.	TRBV5-1	few	TRBJ2-7	CASSVAVSSYEQYF	TGCGCCAGCAGCGTAGCAGTTAGCTCCTACGAGCAGTACTTC
TRBD1	TRBV6-5	.	TRBJ2-7	CASRAAGTGNYEQYF	TGTGCCAGCAGGGCTGCCGGGACAGGGAACTACGAGCAGTACTTC
.	TRBV2	.	TRBJ1-2	CASSARGSGYTF	TGTGCCAGCAGTGCGCGGGGGTCTGGCTACACCTTC
.	TRBV11-3	.	TRBJ2-5	CASSLRGQETQYF	TGTGCCAGCAGCTTACGCGGACAAGAGACCCAGTACTTC
.	TRBV5-5	.	TRBJ2-1	CASSQIGGYNEQFF	TGTGCCAGCAGCCAAATAGGCGGGTACAATGAGCAGTTCTTC
.	TRBV3-1/TRBV3-2	.	TRBJ2-7	CASSQDELAGYEQYF	TGTGCCAGCAGCCAAGATGAACTCGCCGGCTACGAGCAGTACTTC
.	TRBV6-5	.	TRBJ1-2	CASSYPGSSYGYTF	TGTGCCAGCAGTTACCCTGGCAGCTCCTATGGCTACACCTTC
TRBD1	TRBV18	once	TRBJ1-5	CASSPPTGQGRQPQHF	TGTGCCAGCTCACCACCGACGGGACAGGGTCGACAGCCCCAGCATTTT
.	TRBV5-4	.	TRBJ2-5	CASSLPGEETQYF	TGTGCCAGCAGCTTGCCGGGTGAGGAGACCCAGTACTTC
TRBD1	TRBV15	few	TRBJ1-1	CATSRDRTGQGGGNTEAFF	TGTGCCACCAGCAGAGATAGAACGGGACAGGGCGGGGGAAACACTGAAGCTTTCTTT
.	TRBV5-1	.	TRBJ2-5	CASSLPSETQYF	TGCGCCAGCAGCTTGCCCTCAGAGACCCAGTACTTC
.	TRBV5-1	.	TRBJ1-4	CASSSGRTTNEKLFF	TGCGCCAGCAGCTCTGGACGGACCACTAATGAAAAACTGTTTTTT
.	TRBV6-5	.	TRBJ1-3	CASSYSVQGNTIYF	TGTGCCAGCAGTTACTCGGTGCAGGGAAACACCATATATTTT
.	TRBV11-3	.	TRBJ1-1	CASSLDPTGLNTEAFF	TGTGCCAGCAGCCTTGACCCGACAGGCTTGAACACTGAAGCTTTCTTT
.	TRBV28	.	TRBJ1-2	CASSFQGTYGYTF	TGTGCCAGCAGTTTTCAGGGGACTTATGGCTACACCTTC
TRBD2	TRBV19	.	TRBJ2-1	CASSPPGLAGGNEQFF	TGTGCCAGTAGCCCACCGGGACTAGCGGGAGGAAATGAGCAGTTCTTC
TRBD1	TRBV28	.	TRBJ1-1	CASLYRGNTEAFF	TGTGCCAGCCTCTACAGGGGGAACACTGAAGCTTTCTTT
TRBD1	TRBV28	few	TRBJ1-2	CASSRQGYGYTF	TGTGCCAGCAGTCGACAGGGCTATGGCTACACCTTC
.	TRBV18	.	TRBJ1-4	CASSPLGEGKLFF	TGTGCCAGCTCACCCCTTGGGGAAGGAAAACTGTTTTTT
.	TRBV19	.	TRBJ1-6	CASSVTGSARPLHF	TGTGCCAGTAGTGTTACAGGATCCGCTCGACCCCTCCACTTT
.	TRBV3-1/TRBV3-2	.	TRBJ2-3	CASRNRRYTDTQYF	TGTGCCAGCAGGAATCGGAGGTACACAGATACGCAGTATTTT
TRBD1	TRBV30	.	TRBJ1-5	CAWYDRGGYQPQHF	TGTGCCTGGTACGACAGGGGCGGTTATCAGCCCCAGCATTTT
.	TRBV21-1	.	TRBJ1-1	CASSPPAVGLGEAFF	TGTGCCAGCAGCCCCCCGGCGGTGGGGCTGGGTGAAGCTTTCTTT
.	TRBV11-2	.	TRBJ1-3	CASSLDARHYTIYF	TGTGCCAGCAGCTTAGATGCTAGGCACTACACCATATATTTT
.	TRBV10-3	.	TRBJ2-3	CATAPASDTQYF	TGTGCCACCGCCCCGGCCTCGGATACGCAGTATTTT
.	TRBV11-3	.	TRBJ1-6	CASSLVSYNSPLHF	TGTGCCAGCAGCTTAGTATCCTATAATTCACCCCTCCACTTT
TRBD2	TRBV5-1	once	TRBJ2-1	CASSLASGTYNEQFF	TGCGCCAGCAGCCTGGCTAGCGGTACCTACAATGAGCAGTTCTTC
TRBD2	TRBV10-3	.	TRBJ2-1	CAISSGTTYNEQFF	TGTGCCATCAGTAGCGGGACCACCTACAATGAGCAGTTCTTC
.	TRBV28	.	TRBJ2-3	CASSRNRGKKSTDTQYF	TGTGCCAGCAGCCGAAATAGGGGCAAGAAGAGCACAGATACGCAGTATTTT
.	TRBV28	.	TRBJ1-4	CASSLNEKLFF	TGTGCCAGCAGTTTAAATGAAAAACTGTTTTTT
.	TRBV14	.	TRBJ2-3	CASSQEMAGTSDTQYF	TGTGCCAGCAGCCAAGAAATGGCAGGGACGTCAGATACGCAGTATTTT
.	TRBV7-3	.	TRBJ2-1	CASSLSRYNEQFF	TGTGCCAGCAGCTTATCGCGGTACAATGAGCAGTTCTTC
.	TRBV11-2	.	TRBJ1-6	CASSLGGPTPLHF	TGTGCCAGCAGCTTGGGGGGGCCAACACCCCTCCACTTT
TRBD1	TRBV28	.	TRBJ2-7	CASSFQGAREQYF	TGTGCCAGCAGTTTCCAGGGGGCGCGTGAGCAGTACTTC
.	TRBV30	.	TRBJ2-7	CAWTSSVGPYEQYF	TGTGCCTGGACCTCATCGGTGGGGCCCTACGAGCAGTACTTC
.	TRBV18	.	TRBJ2-6	CASSRDSGANVLTF	TGTGCCAGCTCGCGGGACTCTGGGGCCAACGTCCTGACTTTC
.	TRBV3-1/TRBV3-2	.	TRBJ1-5	CASSRGNQPQHF	TGTGCCAGCAGCCGGGGCAATCAGCCCCAGCATTTT
.	TRBV27	.	TRBJ1-1	CASKPRVGPNTEAFF	TGTGCCAGCAAGCCCCGGGTGGGCCCCAACACTGAAGCTTTCTTT
.	TRBV30	.	TRBJ1-1	CAWSLINTEAFF	TGTGCCTGGAGCCTAATTAACACTGAAGCTTTCTTT
.	TRBV4-1	.	TRBJ2-2	CASSQGVAPGRAGELFF	TGCGCCAGCAGCCAAGGGGTGGCTCCCGGGCGAGCCGGGGAGCTGTTTTTT
.	TRBV5-1	.	TRBJ2-5	CASSLGYRFNEETQYF	TGCGCCAGCAGCTTGGGATACAGATTTAACGAGGAGACCCAGTACTTC
TRBD2	TRBV5-1	.	TRBJ2-7	CASSFSGSSYEQYF	TGCGCCAGCAGCTTTAGCGGGAGCTCCTACGAGCAGTACTTC
.	TRBV7-2	.	TRBJ2-5	CASSLFQGGGETQYF	TGTGCCAGCAGCTTATTTCAAGGGGGAGGAGAGACCCAGTACTTC
.	TRBV6-5	.	TRBJ2-5	CASSYDSLETQYF	TGTGCCAGCAGTTACGACTCCTTGGAGACCCAGTACTTC
.	TRBV27	.	TRBJ1-6	CASSLQGLRSPLHF	TGTGCCAGCAGTTTACAGGGTTTGAGATCACCCCTCCACTTT
.	TRBV5-8	.	TRBJ2-3	CASSNRGPTDTQYF	TGTGCCAGCAGCAATAGGGGTCCGACAGATACGCAGTATTTT
.	TRBV28	once	TRBJ1-1	CASSLVGLGRGNTEAFF	TGTGCCAGCAGTTTGGTGGGACTGGGTCGTGGGAACACTGAAGCTTTCTTT
.	TRBV11-3	.	TRBJ2-7	CASSLKRGEGRRVREQYF	TGTGCCAGCAGCTTAAAAAGGGGGGAGGGCCGGCGGGTACGCGAGCAGTACTTC
.	TRBV15	.	TRBJ2-2	CATSKPTGELFF	TGTGCCACCAGCAAGCCTACCGGGGAGCTGTTTTTT
TRBD1	TRBV10-3	once	TRBJ2-1	CAISGRDRRSYNEQFF	TGTGCCATCAGTGGAAGGGACAGACGGAGCTACAATGAGCAGTTCTTC
.	TRBV6-1	once	TRBJ1-4	CASSEAPSYLGTNEKLFF	TGTGCCAGCAGTGAAGCCCCTTCATACCTAGGGACTAATGAAAAACTGTTTTTT
.	TRBV3-1/TRBV3-2	.	TRBJ2-7	CASSQFQGGRAEQYF	TGTGCCAGCAGCCAATTCCAGGGCGGTCGGGCCGAGCAGTACTTC
.	TRBV5-1	.	TRBJ1-2	CASSLRRRDGYTF	TGCGCCAGCAGCTTGCGTCGCAGGGATGGCTACACCTTC